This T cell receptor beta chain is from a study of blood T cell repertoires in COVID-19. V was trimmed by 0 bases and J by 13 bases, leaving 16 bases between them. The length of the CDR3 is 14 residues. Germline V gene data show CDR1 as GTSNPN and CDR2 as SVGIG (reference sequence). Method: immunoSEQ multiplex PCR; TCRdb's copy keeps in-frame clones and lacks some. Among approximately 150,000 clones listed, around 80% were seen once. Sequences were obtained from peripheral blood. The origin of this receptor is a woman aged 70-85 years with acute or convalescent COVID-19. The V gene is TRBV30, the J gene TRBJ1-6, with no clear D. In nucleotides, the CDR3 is TGTGCCTGGAGTGTACGACAACGGGAGGTGCCCCTCCACTTT. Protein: CAWSVRQREVPLHF. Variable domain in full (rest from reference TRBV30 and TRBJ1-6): SQTIHQWPATLVQPVGSPLSLECTVEGTSNPNLYWYRQAAGRGLQLLFYSVGIGQISSEVPQNLSASRPQDRQFILSSKKLLLSDSGFYLCAWSVRQREVPLHFGNGTRLTVT.